Described below is a single TCR beta chain sequence and its context. cDNA synthesis used a TRAV/TRBV-specific primer set for both chains. The PCR that amplified TCRs ran for 20 to 25 cycles, relying on a constant-region primer and a V-primer adapter. TCRdb reprocessed the reads with MiXCR, giving one entry per CDR3 protein. The sample has about 60,000 distinct CDR3 sequences, under 30% seen once; the top ten hold 5.5% to 6%. This record belongs to a study of low-dose radiotherapy and immunotherapy resistance in tumors. Study as a whole: Cohort 1 was given 0.5 Gy fractions every 2 weeks, 6.5 Gy in total. Treatment included intravenous cyclophosphamide dosed at 200 mg/m2 every two weeks, one day before radiation and immunotherapy. Aspirin 300 mg was given orally each day for four cycles from cycle 1 day 1.

There are 14 residues in the CDR3. V was clipped by 5 bases and J by 7 bases, with 14 bases between them. Germline-derived CDR1 and CDR2 are MDHEN and SYDVKM. This sample's time point: before trial treatment. The rearrangement links TRBV28 to TRBJ1-4, with a weak D call TRBD1 (5 bases). This clonotype originated in a male donor with prostate cancer. The sample consisted of PBMCs, taken before treatment. The CDR3 here is CASSLGGTSEKLFF. The CDR3 DNA sequence: TGTGCCAGCAGTCTGGGGGGTACGAGTGAAAAACTGTTTTTT.